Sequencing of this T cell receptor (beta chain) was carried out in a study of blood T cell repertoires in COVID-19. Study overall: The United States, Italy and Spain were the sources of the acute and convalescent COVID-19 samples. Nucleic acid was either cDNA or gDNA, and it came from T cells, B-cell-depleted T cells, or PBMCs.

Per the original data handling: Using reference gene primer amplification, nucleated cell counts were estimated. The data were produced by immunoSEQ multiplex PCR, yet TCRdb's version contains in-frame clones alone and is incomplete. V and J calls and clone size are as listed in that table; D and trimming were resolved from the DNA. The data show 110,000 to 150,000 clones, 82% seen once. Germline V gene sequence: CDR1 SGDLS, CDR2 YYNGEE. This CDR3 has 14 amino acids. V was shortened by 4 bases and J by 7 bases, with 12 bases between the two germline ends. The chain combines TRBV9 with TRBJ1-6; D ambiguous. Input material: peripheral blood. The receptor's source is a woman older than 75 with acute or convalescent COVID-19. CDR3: CASSLGPSNSPLHF. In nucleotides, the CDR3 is TGTGCCAGCAGCTTGGGCCCTTCGAATTCACCCCTCCACTTT. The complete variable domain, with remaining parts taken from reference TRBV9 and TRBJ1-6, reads DSGVTQTPKHLITATGQRVTLRCSPRSGDLSVYWYQQSLDQGLQFLIQYYNGEERAKGNILERFSAQQFPDLHSELNLSSLELGDSALYFCASSLGPSNSPLHFGNGTRLTVT.